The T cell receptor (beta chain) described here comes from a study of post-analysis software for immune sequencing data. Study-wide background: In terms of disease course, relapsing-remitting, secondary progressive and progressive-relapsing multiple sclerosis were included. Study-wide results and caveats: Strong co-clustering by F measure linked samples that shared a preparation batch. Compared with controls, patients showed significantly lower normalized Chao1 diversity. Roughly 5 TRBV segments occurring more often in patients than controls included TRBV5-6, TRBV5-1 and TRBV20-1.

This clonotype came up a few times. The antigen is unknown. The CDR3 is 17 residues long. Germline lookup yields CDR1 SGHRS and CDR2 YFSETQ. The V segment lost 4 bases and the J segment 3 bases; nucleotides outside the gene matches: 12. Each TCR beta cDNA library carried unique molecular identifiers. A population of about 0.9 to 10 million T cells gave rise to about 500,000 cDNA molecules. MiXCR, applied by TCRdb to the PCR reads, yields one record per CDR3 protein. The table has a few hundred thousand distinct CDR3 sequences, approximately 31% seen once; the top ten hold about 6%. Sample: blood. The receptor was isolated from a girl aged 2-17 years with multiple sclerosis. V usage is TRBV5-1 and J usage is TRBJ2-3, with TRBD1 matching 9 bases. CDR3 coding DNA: TGCGCCAGCAGCCGGAATTTGGGGACAGGGAAGACAGATACGCAGTATTTT. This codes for CASSRNLGTGKTDTQYF. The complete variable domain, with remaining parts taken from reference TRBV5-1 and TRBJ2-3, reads KAGVTQTPRYLIKTRGQQVTLSCSPISGHRSVSWYQQTPGQGLQFLFEYFSETQRNKGNFPGRFSGRQFSNSRSEMNVSTLELGDSALYLCASSRNLGTGKTDTQYFGPGTRLTVL.